This TCR beta chain was identified in a study of T-cell memory formation after mild COVID-19. Findings and limits, study-wide: For contracting clones, CD4+ ones sat mainly in CM and EM, CD8+ in EMRA. Clones contracting day 15 to 85 were balanced CD4/CD8; later expanders leaned CD4+.

About this clonotype itself: Its antigen is currently unknown.

5'RACE, which relied on constant-segment primers, yielded TCR alpha and TCR beta cDNA libraries carrying sample barcodes and UMIs. MiXCR, applied by TCRdb to the 5' RACE reads, yields one record per CDR3 protein. The sample carries hundreds of thousands of distinct CDR3 sequences, approximately 29% recorded once. The clonotype was recovered from an adult woman who had mild COVID-19 (a few samples of this study predate the infection). Cell type and time point are not known. The sequenced sample consisted of PBMCs or a T cell subset sorted from them (not recorded which).

This CDR3 reads CASSPRVLAGQHEQFF. In nucleotides, the CDR3 is TGTGCCAGCTCACCAAGAGTCCTAGCGGGCCAGCATGAGCAGTTCTTC. The chain has TRBV18 and TRBJ2-1; 8 bases map to TRBD2. V dropped 2 bases and J dropped 8; count of bases not matched to a gene: 11. CDR1 and CDR2 from the germline V gene are KGHSH and LQKENI. The CDR3 extends over 16 amino acids.